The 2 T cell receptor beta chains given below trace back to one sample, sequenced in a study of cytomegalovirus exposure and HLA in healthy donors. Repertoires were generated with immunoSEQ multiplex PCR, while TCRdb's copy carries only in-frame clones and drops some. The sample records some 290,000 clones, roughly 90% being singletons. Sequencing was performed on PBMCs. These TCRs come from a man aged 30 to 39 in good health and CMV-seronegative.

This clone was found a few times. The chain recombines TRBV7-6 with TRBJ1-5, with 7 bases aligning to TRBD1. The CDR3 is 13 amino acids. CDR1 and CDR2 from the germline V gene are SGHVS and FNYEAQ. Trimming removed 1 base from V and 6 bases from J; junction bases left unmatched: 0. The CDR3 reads CASSLDRGQPQHF. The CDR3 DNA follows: TGTGCCAGCAGCTTAGACAGGGGTCAGCCCCAGCATTTT.

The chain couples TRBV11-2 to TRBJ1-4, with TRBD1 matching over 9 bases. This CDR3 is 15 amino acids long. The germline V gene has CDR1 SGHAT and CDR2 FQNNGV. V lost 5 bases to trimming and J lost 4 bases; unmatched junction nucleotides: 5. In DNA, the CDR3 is TGTGCCAGCAGCAGAGGGACAGGGCTTAATGAAAAACTGTTTTTT. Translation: CASSRGTGLNEKLFF.